A selection of T cell receptor beta chains follows, all from one sample in a study of blood T cell repertoires in COVID-19. The data were produced by immunoSEQ multiplex PCR, yet TCRdb's version contains in-frame clones alone and is incomplete. The table shows roughly 41,000 clones, with over 80% occurring only once. Sequencing was performed on peripheral blood. All receptors derive from a woman older than 75 with acute or convalescent COVID-19. Both conserved end residues are part of each CDR3. A D gene is named only where the DNA matches it firmly. Clone sizes are given selectively: once, few, many, or a class where the clone is expanded.

V gene	D gene	clone size	J gene	CDR3 DNA	CDR3 protein
TRBV6-2/TRBV6-3	.	.	TRBJ2-6	TGTGCCAGCAGTGTTCAGGGCTCTGGGGCCAACGTCCTGACTTTC	CASSVQGSGANVLTF
TRBV10-2	.	.	TRBJ2-7	TGCGCCAGCAGTGAGTCGGAGGGTAGCTCCTACGAGCAGTACTTC	CASSESEGSSYEQYF
TRBV3-1/TRBV3-2	.	.	TRBJ2-2	TGTGCCAGCAGCCAAACCAGGGCCGGGGAGCTGTTTTTT	CASSQTRAGELFF
TRBV7-2	TRBD1	.	TRBJ2-2	TGTGCCAGCAGCTTTGGGACAGGGGTGGCCGGGGAGCTGTTTTTT	CASSFGTGVAGELFF
TRBV5-1	TRBD1	.	TRBJ2-1	TGCGCCAGCAGCTTTGGACAGGGGTCCTACAATGAGCAGTTCTTC	CASSFGQGSYNEQFF
TRBV5-4	TRBD2	.	TRBJ2-3	TGTGCCAGCAGCTTGGGGGTCCTAGCGGGGGCCCCAGATACGCAGTATTTT	CASSLGVLAGAPDTQYF
TRBV6-6	TRBD1	.	TRBJ2-7	TGTGCCAGCAGTAACCAGGGACAGGGGAACGAGCAGTACTTC	CASSNQGQGNEQYF
TRBV19	.	.	TRBJ1-5	TGTGCCAGTAGTTCCTCTTCTCCAGTACCCCAGCATTTT	CASSSSSPVPQHF
TRBV2	TRBD1	.	TRBJ1-1	TGTGCCAGCAGTGCACGACAGGGTTGGGAGACTGAAGCTTTCTTT	CASSARQGWETEAFF
TRBV5-1	TRBD2	.	TRBJ2-1	TGCGCCAGCAGCTTGTCACTAGCGGGGTACAATGAGCAGTTCTTC	CASSLSLAGYNEQFF
TRBV10-3	.	.	TRBJ1-2	TGTGCCATCAGTGAGTCGGAACAGACAATCAACTATGGCTACACCTTC	CAISESEQTINYGYTF
TRBV7-6	.	.	TRBJ2-2	TGTGCCAGCAGCGTCCGGGACTCCAATCCCGGGGAGCTGTTTTTT	CASSVRDSNPGELFF
TRBV6-5	TRBD1	.	TRBJ2-5	TGTGCCAGCAGACCGGACAGGGGAGGAAAGACCCAGTACTTC	CASRPDRGGKTQYF
TRBV6-4	.	.	TRBJ2-3	TGTGCCAGCAGTCCCGGACTCCAGAGCACAGATACGCAGTATTTT	CASSPGLQSTDTQYF
TRBV19	.	.	TRBJ1-4	TGTGCCAGTAGTAGACTGCATGAAAAACTGTTTTTT	CASSRLHEKLFF
TRBV25-1	.	.	TRBJ1-2	TGTGCCAGCAGTGAATACGAAGGAGGAGGACTGACAGGTGGCTACACCTTC	CASSEYEGGGLTGGYTF
TRBV4-1	TRBD1	few	TRBJ1-2	TGCGCCAGCAGCCAAGCTAGAGACCCCGGACAGGGGCCGCGTCACTATGGCTACACCTTC	CASSQARDPGQGPRHYGYTF
TRBV6-5	TRBD1	.	TRBJ1-1	TGTGCCAGCAGTTACTCGGACAGGCCGGCGGAGGCTTTCTTT	CASSYSDRPAEAFF
TRBV3-1/TRBV3-2	TRBD1	.	TRBJ1-2	TGTGCCAGCAGCCAGCTAACAGGGGGTGGCTACACCTTC	CASSQLTGGGYTF
TRBV10-3	.	.	TRBJ2-2	TGTGCCATCACGTCGTTAGCGAACACCGGGGAGCTGTTTTTT	CAITSLANTGELFF
TRBV20-1	TRBD2	.	TRBJ2-2	TGCAGTGCTAGTGGACTAGCGGGGGGCCTCACCGGGGAGCTGTTTTTT	CSASGLAGGLTGELFF
TRBV6-4	.	once	TRBJ1-1	TGTGCCAGCAGTGAAGGACTGGGCCGTGAAGCTTTCTTT	CASSEGLGREAFF
TRBV7-8	.	.	TRBJ1-2	TGTGCCAGCAGCTTTCACAGGGATGGCTACACCTTC	CASSFHRDGYTF
TRBV30	TRBD2	.	TRBJ2-1	TGTGCCTGGAGCTTGGCTAGCGGGGGGGCAAATGAGCAGTTCTTC	CAWSLASGGANEQFF
TRBV7-2	.	.	TRBJ1-1	TGTGCCAGCAGCTTAGCGACAGGGAACACTGAAGCTTTCTTT	CASSLATGNTEAFF
TRBV12-3/TRBV12-4	.	.	TRBJ1-1	TGTGCCAGCAACCCCCTCCGGGAGGGAGCTTTCTTT	CASNPLREGAFF
TRBV11-3	.	.	TRBJ2-5	TGTGCCAGCAGCTTAGAAGCGGGTTTAGAGACCCAGTACTTC	CASSLEAGLETQYF
TRBV5-1	.	few	TRBJ2-7	TGCGCCAGCAGCTTCTACACAGGACACGGCGAGCAGTACTTC	CASSFYTGHGEQYF
TRBV28	TRBD2	.	TRBJ2-3	TGTGCCACCTCGGGGGGGCCGGGCACAGATACGCAGTATTTT	CATSGGPGTDTQYF
TRBV7-2	TRBD1	.	TRBJ1-6	TGTGCCAGCAGCTCCGACAGGGCCTCGGCACCCCTCCACTTT	CASSSDRASAPLHF
TRBV28	TRBD2	few	TRBJ2-7	TGTGCCAGCAATCAGGGCGGGACTAGCAACAACGAGCAGTACTTC	CASNQGGTSNNEQYF
TRBV18	.	.	TRBJ1-1	TGTGCCAGCTCACCAGGACTGCCCCCAGGAGGCACTGAAGCTTTCTTT	CASSPGLPPGGTEAFF
TRBV4-1	TRBD1	once	TRBJ2-7	TGCGCCAGCAGCCAAGTATCCCGACAGGGGGACGAGCAGTACTTC	CASSQVSRQGDEQYF
TRBV12-3/TRBV12-4	.	.	TRBJ1-2	TGTGCCAGCAGTGAGACAGAGAACTATGGCTACACCTTC	CASSETENYGYTF
TRBV4-2	TRBD2	.	TRBJ2-5	TGTGCCAGCAGCCCGGAGGGACTAGCGGCCCAAGAGACCCAGTACTTC	CASSPEGLAAQETQYF
TRBV6-5	.	.	TRBJ1-2	TGTGCCAGCAGATTCTCCGGTGGCTACACCTTC	CASRFSGGYTF
TRBV4-2	.	.	TRBJ2-5	TGTGCCAGCAGCCAAGTAGAGAGCGGGACCCAGTACTTC	CASSQVESGTQYF
TRBV6-6	.	.	TRBJ1-6	TGTGCCAGCAGTTACGAGGGATCACCCCTCCACTTT	CASSYEGSPLHF
TRBV11-2	.	.	TRBJ1-6	TGTGCCAGCAGCTTAGAGAGCTCCTATAATTCACCCCTCCACTTT	CASSLESSYNSPLHF
TRBV19	TRBD2	.	TRBJ2-1	TGTGCCAGTAGTCTGTGGACTAGCGGGAAGAATGAGCAGTTCTTC	CASSLWTSGKNEQFF
TRBV4-1	.	.	TRBJ1-5	TGCGCCAGCAGCCAAGACAGGGGCAATCAGCCCCAGCATTTT	CASSQDRGNQPQHF
TRBV12-5	TRBD2	.	TRBJ2-1	TGTGCTAGTGGTTCTCCGGGGGGACGGAGCGGTTACAATGAGCAGTTCTTC	CASGSPGGRSGYNEQFF
TRBV30	TRBD1	.	TRBJ1-6	TGTGCCTGGAGTGAGGTAGGGGGCGTTTATAATTCACCCCTCCACTTT	CAWSEVGGVYNSPLHF
TRBV7-9	.	.	TRBJ2-7	TGTGCCAGCAGCTTACAGGGCCTCCACGAGCAGTACTTC	CASSLQGLHEQYF
TRBV6-5	TRBD2	.	TRBJ2-3	TGTGCCAGCAGTTACTCCCATAGCGGGGTCCTGGAGTATTTT	CASSYSHSGVLEYF
TRBV9	TRBD2	.	TRBJ2-3	TGTGCCAGCAGCGCCTTTCTGTCGGGGGGGCAGGCAGATACGCAGTATTTT	CASSAFLSGGQADTQYF
TRBV29-1	.	.	TRBJ2-1	TGCAGCGTGGCCGAAAATGAGCAGTTCTTC	CSVAENEQFF
TRBV25-1	.	.	TRBJ1-2	TGTGCCAGCAGTTTGGCAGGGGAGTACGATGGCTACACCTTC	CASSLAGEYDGYTF
TRBV6-1	.	.	TRBJ1-2	TGTGCCAGCAGTGAAGGAGTACAGGGTGGTGGCTACACCTTC	CASSEGVQGGGYTF
TRBV5-4	.	.	TRBJ2-3	TGTGCCAGCAGCTTATCAGTACCAAACACAGATACGCAGTATTTT	CASSLSVPNTDTQYF
TRBV19	TRBD1	.	TRBJ2-7	TGTGCCACGAGACAGGGTCACTCCTACGAGCAGTACTTC	CATRQGHSYEQYF
TRBV19	TRBD2	few	TRBJ2-1	TGTGCCAGTAGTCGTGGGGCGGGGGGCTACAATGAGCAGTTCTTC	CASSRGAGGYNEQFF
TRBV19	TRBD1	.	TRBJ2-1	TGTGCCAGTAGTCCACAGGGGGCGGTCGGGAATGAGCAGTTCTTC	CASSPQGAVGNEQFF
TRBV2	TRBD1	.	TRBJ1-5	TGTGCCAGCGGGGGACAGGGAAAGGATCAGCCCCAGCATTTT	CASGGQGKDQPQHF
TRBV6-5	.	.	TRBJ2-2	TGTGCCAGCAGTCCCCTCCCGGCCGGGGAGCTGTTTTTT	CASSPLPAGELFF
TRBV30	.	.	TRBJ1-4	TGTGCCTGGAGAGGTGCGGGGGGCAATGAAAAACTGTTTTTT	CAWRGAGGNEKLFF
TRBV14	TRBD1	.	TRBJ1-4	TGTGCCAGCAGCCAGAGACAGGGGGTAGGAGAAAAACTGTTTTTT	CASSQRQGVGEKLFF